This TCR beta chain was captured in a study of blood T cell repertoires in COVID-19. About the research overall: COVID-19 samples collected from the United States, Italy and Spain covered acute and convalescent phases. Sample material is recorded as cDNA or gDNA derived from T cells, B-cell-depleted T cells, or PBMCs.

As originally analysed: Amplification of reference gene primers provided the estimated nucleated cell counts. The repertoire was sequenced with immunoSEQ multiplex PCR; TCRdb's copy has only in-frame clones and lacks some. That table supplies the V and J calls and clone size; D and trimming were determined from the DNA. The sample gives 100,000 to 150,000 clones, approximately 80% of which show up once; 3.5% to 4% is in the top ten. This CDR3 is 13 amino acids long. Germline V gene sequence: CDR1 MNHEY, CDR2 SMNVEV (reference sequence). The V end lost 0 bases, the J end lost 11 bases, and 13 bases lay between the germline ends. Only one count was recorded for this clone.

Sequencing was performed on peripheral blood. The source of this sequence is a woman between 50 and 59 years old with acute or convalescent COVID-19. The chain links TRBV27 to TRBJ1-1; D uncertain. CDR3 bases: TGTGCCAGCAGTTTATCTGGAGGGCGGGGTGCTTTCTTT. This gives the protein CASSLSGGRGAFF.